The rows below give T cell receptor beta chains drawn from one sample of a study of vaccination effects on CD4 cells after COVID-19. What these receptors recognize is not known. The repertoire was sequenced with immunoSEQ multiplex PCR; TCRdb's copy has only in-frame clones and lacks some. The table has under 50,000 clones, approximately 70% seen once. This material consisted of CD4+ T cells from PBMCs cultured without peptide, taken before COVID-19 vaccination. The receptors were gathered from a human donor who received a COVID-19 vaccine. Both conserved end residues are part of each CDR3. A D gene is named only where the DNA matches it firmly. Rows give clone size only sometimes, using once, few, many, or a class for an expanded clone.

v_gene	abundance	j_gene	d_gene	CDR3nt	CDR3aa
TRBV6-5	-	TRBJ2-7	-	TGTGCCAGCAGTTACTCCCCAGGGTACTACGAGCAGTACTTC	CASSYSPGYYEQYF
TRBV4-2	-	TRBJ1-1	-	TGTGCCAGCAGCCAAGGCTTTCTAACGTCGGGTAACACTGAAGCTTTCTTT	CASSQGFLTSGNTEAFF
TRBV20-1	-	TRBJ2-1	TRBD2	TGCAGTGCTAGTCGTAGCGGGAGATTGTACAATGAGCAGTTCTTC	CSASRSGRLYNEQFF
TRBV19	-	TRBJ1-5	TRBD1	TGTGCCAGTAGTATAGGACAGGGAGGTACTCAGCCCCAGCATTTT	CASSIGQGGTQPQHF
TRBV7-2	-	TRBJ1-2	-	TGTGCCAGCAGCTTAGCGTTGTCAGGGTATGGCTACACCTTC	CASSLALSGYGYTF
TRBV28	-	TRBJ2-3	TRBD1	TGTGCCAGCAGTTTCCTTATGACAGGGGGTCCAGATACGCAGTATTTT	CASSFLMTGGPDTQYF
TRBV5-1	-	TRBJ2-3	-	TGCGCCAGCAGCTTACTAGGGGTCGCAGATACGCAGTATTTT	CASSLLGVADTQYF
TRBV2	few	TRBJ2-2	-	TGTGCCAGCCTAGCTTCCGGACATTCGAACACCGGGGAGCTGTTTTTT	CASLASGHSNTGELFF
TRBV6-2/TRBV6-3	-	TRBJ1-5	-	TGTGCCAGCAGCAGGGTCCTGCGGCAGCCCCAGCATTTT	CASSRVLRQPQHF
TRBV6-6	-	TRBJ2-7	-	TGTGCCAGCAGTCCCGCCTGGGGGTCCCGCGCCTACGAGCAGTACTTC	CASSPAWGSRAYEQYF
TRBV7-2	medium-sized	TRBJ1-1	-	TGTGCCAGCAGCTTAGTCCCCAGGCCGAACACTGAAGCTTTCTTT	CASSLVPRPNTEAFF
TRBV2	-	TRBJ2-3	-	TGTGCCAGCAGTGAAGAGGTATTTCAGGGGAAAACAGATACGCAGTATTTT	CASSEEVFQGKTDTQYF
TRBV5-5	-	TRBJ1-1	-	TGTGCCAGCAGCTCGTCTCTGAACACTGAAGCTTTCTTT	CASSSSLNTEAFF
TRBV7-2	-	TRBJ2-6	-	TGTGCCAGCAGCTTAATAGGTGGGGCCAGCTCTGGGGCCAACGTCCTGACTTTC	CASSLIGGASSGANVLTF
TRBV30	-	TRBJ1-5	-	TGTGCCTGGAGTGTAGGGGGGGGCCGTCAGCCCCAGCATTTT	CAWSVGGGRQPQHF
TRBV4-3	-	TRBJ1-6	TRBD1	TGCGCCAGCAGCCAAGATTTCCAGGGGGTTTCACCCCTCCACTTT	CASSQDFQGVSPLHF
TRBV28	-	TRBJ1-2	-	TGTGCCAGCAGTTTAAAAGGGACCAGAAGAAGTTCGGGAGGCTACACCTTC	CASSLKGTRRSSGGYTF
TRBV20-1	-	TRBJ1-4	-	TGCAGTGCTAGTACGACGGTTTTGGGTAATGAAAAACTGTTTTTT	CSASTTVLGNEKLFF
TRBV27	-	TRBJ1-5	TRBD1	TGTGCCAGCAGGACAGGGGCTCAGCCCCAGCATTTT	CASRTGAQPQHF
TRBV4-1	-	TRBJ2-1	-	TGCGCCAGCAGCCAAGATTTGCCCTACAATGAGCAGTTCTTC	CASSQDLPYNEQFF
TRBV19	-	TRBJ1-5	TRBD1	TGTGCCAGTAGTATCGGGACAGAGTATCAGCCCCAGCATTTT	CASSIGTEYQPQHF
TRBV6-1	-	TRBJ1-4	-	TGTGCCAGCACTAGAATCATTAATGAAAAACTGTTTTTT	CASTRIINEKLFF
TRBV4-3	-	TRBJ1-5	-	TGCGCCAGCAGCCAAGACGGGTGGGACAATCAGCCCCAGCATTTT	CASSQDGWDNQPQHF
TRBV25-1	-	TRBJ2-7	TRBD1	TGTGCCAGCAGTGGAGGACAGGGGGAATGGTACGAGCAGTACTTC	CASSGGQGEWYEQYF
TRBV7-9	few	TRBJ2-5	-	TGTGCCAGCAGCTTAGCGGTGGAGACCCAGTACTTC	CASSLAVETQYF
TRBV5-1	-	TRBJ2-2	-	TGCGCCAGCAGGGACACCGGGGAGCTGTTTTTT	CASRDTGELFF
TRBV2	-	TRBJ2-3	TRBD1	TGTGCCAGCTCAGGACAGGGGGCGACGACAGATACGCAGTATTTT	CASSGQGATTDTQYF
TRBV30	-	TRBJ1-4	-	TGTGCCTGGAGTGTACATGTCGGTTCGAAACTGTTTTTT	CAWSVHVGSKLFF
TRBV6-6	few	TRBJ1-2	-	TGTGCCAGCAGTCCCACACAGTCGCTACAGGGCCCATATGGCTACACCTTC	CASSPTQSLQGPYGYTF
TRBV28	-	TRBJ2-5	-	TGTGCCAGCAGCCAAAGGACCGCAGGGATACAAGAGACCCAGTACTTC	CASSQRTAGIQETQYF
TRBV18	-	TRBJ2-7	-	TGTGCCAGCTCACCAGGGACAACTACCGAGCAGTACTTC	CASSPGTTTEQYF
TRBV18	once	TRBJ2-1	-	TGTGCCAGCTCACCGACACAGGGACGTGAGCAGTTCTTC	CASSPTQGREQFF
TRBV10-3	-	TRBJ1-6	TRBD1	TGTGCCATCAGTGTCGGACAGGGCGGTTCACCCCTCCACTTT	CAISVGQGGSPLHF
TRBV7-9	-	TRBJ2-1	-	TGTGCCAGCAGCTCGACCGGGACCACCAATGAGCAGTTCTTC	CASSSTGTTNEQFF
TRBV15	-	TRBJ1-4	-	TGTGCCACCAGCAGCACAGGGTCAGAAAAACTGTTTTTT	CATSSTGSEKLFF
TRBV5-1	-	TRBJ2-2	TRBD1	TGCGCCAGCAGCTTGCGCTCCAGGGGGATTGGCACCGGGGAGCTGTTTTTT	CASSLRSRGIGTGELFF
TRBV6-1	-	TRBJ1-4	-	TGTGCCAGCAGTGAATTCGGCAGGGGCGGAAAACTGTTTTTT	CASSEFGRGGKLFF
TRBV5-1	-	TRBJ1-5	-	TGCGCCAGCAGCGCAGAACCAGGGATTAGCAATCAGCCCCAGCATTTT	CASSAEPGISNQPQHF
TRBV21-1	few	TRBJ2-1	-	TGTGCCAGCAGCACAGGGGAGGCCAGCTCCTACAATGAGCAGTTCTTC	CASSTGEASSYNEQFF
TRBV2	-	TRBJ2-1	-	TGTGCCAGCAGAAGGGACGGATCCTACAATGAGCAGTTCTTC	CASRRDGSYNEQFF
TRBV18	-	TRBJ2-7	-	TGTGCCAGCTCACGCGACCTGGGCCCCTACGAGCAGTACTTC	CASSRDLGPYEQYF
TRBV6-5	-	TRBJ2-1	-	TGTGCCAGCAGACCGATTGATGAGCAGTTCTTC	CASRPIDEQFF
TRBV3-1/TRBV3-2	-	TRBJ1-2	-	TGTGCCAGCAGTCAAGGGTTTGGCTACACCTTC	CASSQGFGYTF
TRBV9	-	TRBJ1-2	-	TGTGCCAGCAGCGTAGCGGGCAGCTCCGACTATGGCTACACCTTC	CASSVAGSSDYGYTF
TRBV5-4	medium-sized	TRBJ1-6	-	TGTGCCAGCAGTTGGGACAATTCACCCCTCCACTTT	CASSWDNSPLHF
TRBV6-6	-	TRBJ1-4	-	TGTGCCAGCAGCCCCGGGGTGAAGGGAGAGGTGTTTTTT	CASSPGVKGEVFF